The 14 T cell receptor beta chains below were found in one sample sequenced in a study of identical twins. TCRdb re-analysed the 5' RACE reads in MiXCR, keeping a single row per CDR3 protein. The sample lists roughly 290,000 distinct CDR3 sequences, approximately 8.5% occurring once. The data also belong to a second study, concerning yellow fever vaccine responses in identical twins.

Sequenced sample: memory (CD45RO+) T cells sorted from blood. The receptors shown here come from a woman aged 18-29 years in good health.

In this sample, this clonotype turned up a few times. The chain employs TRBV12-3 or TRBV12-4 and TRBJ2-3; TRBD2 agrees at 13 bases. The CDR3 contains 20 residues. Germline trimming cut 6 bases from V and 2 bases from J; bases unmatched to any gene: 17. Here the CDR3 reads CASRPGGRGLAGRYTDTQYF. In DNA form, the CDR3 reads TGTGCCAGCAGGCCCGGCGGGAGGGGACTAGCGGGGCGATACACAGATACGCAGTATTTT.

The sample holds many counts of this clonotype. The rearrangement joins TRBV2 to TRBJ2-1; TRBD2 matches 10 bases. The ends lost 6 bases at V and 10 bases at J; junction bases unmatched: 9. Per germline, CDR1 SNHLY and CDR2 FYNNEI. CDR3 size: 14 residues. The DNA for the CDR3 is TGTGCCAGCAGAGGGACTAGCGCACTTAGCGAGCAGTTCTTC. Its protein is CASRGTSALSEQFF.

This clonotype showed up just a few times. V and J are TRBV20-1 and TRBJ2-3, with TRBD2 matching 14 bases. Germline CDR1 DFQATT, CDR2 SNEGSKA (reference sequence). V was clipped by 1 base and J by 6 bases; unmatched bases: 15. There are 19 residues in the CDR3. CDR3 sequence (DNA): TGCAGTGCTAGAGGGTCACTGAAAATGACTAGCGGGAGGGAGGATACGCAGTATTTT. Translated: CSARGSLKMTSGREDTQYF.

The chain employs TRBV9 and TRBJ2-4, with D possibly TRBD2 on 5 matching bases. Germline CDR1 and CDR2: SGDLS and YYNGEE. The length of the CDR3 is 15 residues. Deletions cut 2 bases from V and 7 bases from J, with 16 bases between. CDR3 amino acids: CASSVSSYGENIQYF. The CDR3 DNA reads as TGTGCCAGCAGCGTCTCGTCCTATGGGGAGAACATTCAGTACTTC.

V and J are TRBV9 and TRBJ2-5; the D is unclear. This CDR3 contains 12 residues. The germline CDR1 and CDR2 sequences are SGDLS and YYNGEE. V was pared by 0 bases and J by 3 bases, with 3 bases between. The CDR3 DNA reads as TGTGCCAGCAGCGTAGGGGAAGAGACCCAGTACTTC. Its protein is CASSVGEETQYF. Supplemented by reference TRBV9 and TRBJ2-5, the full variable domain reads DSGVTQTPKHLITATGQRVTLRCSPRSGDLSVYWYQQSLDQGLQFLIQYYNGEERAKGNILERFSAQQFPDLHSELNLSSLELGDSALYFCASSVGEETQYFGPGTRLLVL.

This clonotype showed up many times. J is TRBJ2-2 and V is TRBV7-8, with a tentative D call TRBD2 (6 bases). The V end was cut by 2 bases, the J end by 5 bases, with 9 bases between. Germline loops: CDR1 SGHVS, CDR2 FQNEAQ. This CDR3 has 14 amino acids. As DNA, the CDR3 is TGTGCCAGCAGCTTAATACGGGGGACCGGGGAGCTGTTTTTT. The encoded protein is CASSLIRGTGELFF.

V and J are TRBV6-1 and TRBJ2-2, with D perhaps assigned TRBD1 or TRBD2 (5 bases each). Trimming removed 5 bases at V and 4 bases at J, with 14 bases between. CDR3 size: 15 residues. The V gene's germline CDR1 is MNHNS and CDR2 SASEGT. CDR3 bases: TGTGCCAGCAGTCCCGGGGCGGACCTCACCGGGGAGCTGTTTTTT. Protein product: CASSPGADLTGELFF.

This clonotype was detected ten times or more. The rearrangement uses TRBV12-3 or TRBV12-4 and TRBJ1-1; 10 nucleotides align to TRBD1. CDR3 length: 14 amino acids. V shed 3 bases, J shed 10 bases, and the junction held 8 bases outside the gene matches. CDR3 nucleotide sequence: TGTGCCAGCAGTTTGGGGACAGGGGCCCCAACAGCTTTCTTT. Amino acid sequence: CASSLGTGAPTAFF.

The V and J genes are TRBV20-1 and TRBJ2-1, with TRBD2 matching over 10 bases. The germline CDR1 and CDR2 sequences are DFQATT and SNEGSKA (reference sequence). Trimming at V came to 6 bases and at J to 7 bases, leaving 9 bases not matched to a gene. The CDR3 runs to 14 residues. Here the CDR3 reads CSAGRLAGVNEQFF. The CDR3 nucleotides read TGCAGTGCAGGAAGGCTAGCGGGGGTGAATGAGCAGTTCTTC.

This clonotype showed up just a few times. The chain recombines TRBV19 with TRBJ1-1, with 10 positions matching TRBD1. After removal of 5 bases from V and 4 bases from J, the junction contained 7 bases not matched to a gene. This CDR3 has 15 residues. The germline CDR1 and CDR2 sequences are LNHDA and SQIVND (reference sequence). CDR3 bases: TGTGCCAGTAGTGACAGGGGGCGAACTAGCACTGAAGCTTTCTTT. Translating it yields CASSDRGRTSTEAFF. Full variable domain (remainder filled in from reference TRBV19 and TRBJ1-1): DGGITQSPKYLFRKEGQNVTLSCEQNLNHDAMYWYRQDPGQGLRLIYYSQIVNDFQKGDIAEGYSVSREKKESFPLTVTSAQKNPTAFYLCASSDRGRTSTEAFFGQGTRLTVV.

This chain links TRBV29-1 with TRBJ2-1; D gene ambiguous. The CDR3 consists of 12 residues. V gave up 4 bases and J gave up 6 bases, with 10 bases separating them. CDR1 is SQVTM, CDR2 ANQGSEA, per germline. The CDR3 DNA reads as TGCAGCGTTGTAGGGTTCAGCAATGAGCAGTTCTTC. Amino acid sequence: CSVVGFSNEQFF.

The DNA for the CDR3 is TGTGCCAGCAGCCATCGAGATTCAACAGATACGCAGTATTTT. Its translation: CASSHRDSTDTQYF. V usage is TRBV3-1 and J usage is TRBJ2-3; no firm D call. The CDR3 is 14 residues long. The V gene's germline CDR1 is LGHDT and CDR2 YNNKEL (reference sequence). Trimming pared 3 bases from V and 3 bases from J, leaving 10 bases between.

Ten or more counts support this clonotype. The CDR3 sequence is CASSTGTGTGELFF. CDR3 DNA: TGTGCCAGCAGCACCGGGACAGGAACCGGGGAGCTGTTTTTT. V and J are TRBV12-3 or TRBV12-4 and TRBJ2-2; 8 bases fit TRBD1. V was clipped by 6 bases and J by 5 bases; unmatched bases: 5. This CDR3 has 14 residues.

This clonotype was observed a few times. The chain couples TRBV6-1 to TRBJ2-7; 7 bases map to TRBD1. CDR1 is MNHNS and CDR2 is SASEGT in the germline V gene. V shed 4 bases, J shed 0 bases, and the junction held 6 bases outside the gene matches. This CDR3 comprises 15 residues. The CDR3 is CASSARQGISYEQYV. The CDR3 coding sequence is TGTGCCAGCAGTGCAAGACAGGGTATCTCCTACGAGCAGTACGTC.